The 23 T cell receptor beta chains given below trace back to one sample, sequenced in a study of T-cell memory formation after mild COVID-19. TCRdb re-called the 5' RACE reads through MiXCR, storing one row per CDR3 protein. Here the sample spans roughly 4,000 distinct CDR3 sequences, less than 20% being singletons. What was sequenced was PBMCs or a T cell subset sorted from them (not recorded which). The receptors shown here come from an adult who had mild COVID-19 (a few samples of this study predate the infection). Cell type and time point are not known.

This clonotype is deemed medium-sized. The genes are TRBV5-1 and TRBJ1-1; D might be TRBD1 (6 bases). V was pared by 6 bases and J by 0 bases, with 18 bases between. The CDR3 totals 16 residues. Germline V gene sequence: CDR1 SGHRS, CDR2 YFSETQ. CDR3 in amino acids: CASTDGGAGLNTEAFF. CDR3 DNA sequence: TGCGCCAGCACCGACGGGGGGGCCGGCTTGAACACTGAAGCTTTCTTT.

This clonotype counts as medium-sized. This sequence joins TRBV9 and TRBJ1-5; D gene unclear. The CDR3 sequence is 14 residues long. Germline V lookup: CDR1 SGDLS, CDR2 YYNGEE. V dropped 0 bases and J dropped 1 base, with 5 bases sitting between them. The CDR3 sequence is CASSVGSSNQPQHF. The CDR3 nucleotides read TGTGCCAGCAGCGTAGGGAGCAGCAATCAGCCCCAGCATTTT. Using reference TRBV9 and TRBJ1-5 for the parts outside the CDR3, the full variable domain is DSGVTQTPKHLITATGQRVTLRCSPRSGDLSVYWYQQSLDQGLQFLIQYYNGEERAKGNILERFSAQQFPDLHSELNLSSLELGDSALYFCASSVGSSNQPQHFGDGTRLSIL.

The chain couples TRBV4-3 to TRBJ2-3; 9 bases agree with TRBD1. J was trimmed by 0 bases and V by 0 bases; bases with no gene match: 4. Germline CDR1 reads LGHNA; CDR2 reads YSLEER. This CDR3 comprises 17 residues. CDR3 in amino acids: CASSQDRTGASTDTQYF. CDR3 nucleotides: TGCGCCAGCAGCCAAGATAGGACAGGGGCGAGCACAGATACGCAGTATTTT.

Within the sample, this clonotype is medium-sized. V and J are TRBV10-1 and TRBJ2-3, with D unresolved. Germline CDR1 and CDR2: WNHNN and SYGVQD (reference sequence). This CDR3 has 15 amino acids. V lost 0 bases to trimming and J lost 6 bases, with 13 bases between them. The CDR3 DNA reads TGCGCCAGCAGTGAGTCGACTCGTGTTAGGGATACGCAGTATTTT. Its translation is CASSESTRVRDTQYF.

By its share, this clonotype is medium-sized. The gene calls are TRBV19 and TRBJ2-5; 8 bases map to TRBD2. The junction had 9 bases not matched to a gene; V was cut back by 8 bases and J by 1 base. CDR3 size: 15 residues. The germline gives CDR1 LNHDA, CDR2 SQIVND (reference sequence). This chain's CDR3 is CASSLGGARQETQYF. Here the CDR3 DNA reads TGTGCCAGTTCCCTCGGGGGGGCACGCCAAGAGACCCAGTACTTC.

This clonotype counts as medium-sized. V and J are TRBV4-2 and TRBJ1-1; D unclear. The CDR3 runs 13 residues. V gave up 1 base and J gave up 4 bases, with 7 bases separating them. The germline gives CDR1 LGHNA, CDR2 YNFKEQ. The CDR3 loop reads CASSQAGSTEAFF. The CDR3 nucleotides are TGTGCCAGCAGCCAAGCGGGTAGCACTGAAGCTTTCTTT.

By frequency in the sample, this clonotype is medium-sized. The V call is TRBV12-3 or TRBV12-4, the J call TRBJ2-5; TRBD2 aligns across 8 bases. Losses at the gene ends were 3 bases for V and 4 bases for J; bases not matched to a gene: 1. The CDR3 totals 13 residues. The CDR3, as DNA: TGTGCCAGCAGTTTTCGGGGGGGAGAGACCCAGTACTTC. Translated: CASSFRGGETQYF.

This clonotype is classed as medium-sized. The chain combines TRBV4-1 with TRBJ1-5, with TRBD1 identical over 10 bases. J was trimmed by 6 bases and V by 4 bases; bases with no gene match: 6. Germline lookup yields CDR1 MGHRA and CDR2 YSYEKL. The CDR3 extends over 15 amino acids. CDR3 loop: CASSLGDRGFQPQHF. The CDR3 nucleotides are TGCGCCAGCAGCCTTGGGGACAGGGGTTTTCAGCCCCAGCATTTT.

By share, this clonotype counts as medium-sized. This chain uses TRBV19 with TRBJ2-1; maybe TRBD2 (6 bases). This CDR3 contains 13 residues. Trimming took 5 bases from V and 8 from J, leaving 13 bases between them. The V gene's germline CDR1 is LNHDA and CDR2 SQIVND (reference sequence). The CDR3 DNA sequence: TGTGCCAGTAGTGGGACTCCTTGGGATGAGCAGTTCTTC. It is translated as CASSGTPWDEQFF.

By its share, this clonotype is medium-sized. The chain recombines TRBV20-1 with TRBJ2-1; 8 bases are a match to TRBD2. Germline CDR1 DFQATT, CDR2 SNEGSKA (reference sequence). The ends lost 6 bases at V and 2 bases at J; junction bases unmatched: 9. The CDR3 length is 15 residues. CDR3 sequence (DNA): TGCAGTGCCCGAGACGGGGGGGGTCCCTACAATGAGCAGTTCTTC. Its translation is CSARDGGGPYNEQFF.

In its sample, this clonotype is medium-sized. The V and J genes are TRBV4-2 and TRBJ1-4; 7 bases fit TRBD1. The length of the CDR3 is 15 residues. The V gene's germline CDR1 is LGHNA and CDR2 YNFKEQ. Unmatched junction bases numbered 3, after V lost 5 bases and J lost 0 bases. The CDR3 reads CASSNTGATNEKLFF. CDR3 in DNA: TGTGCCAGCAGCAATACAGGGGCAACTAATGAAAAACTGTTTTTT.

The J gene is TRBJ2-3, the V gene TRBV10-3; D gene unclear. CDR3 size: 15 residues. Trimming pared 0 bases from V and 0 bases from J, leaving 7 bases between. The germline CDR1 and CDR2 sequences are ENHRY and SYGVKD. The DNA of the CDR3 is TGTGCCATCAGTGAGTCGGAACAGAGCACAGATACGCAGTATTTT. Translated: CAISESEQSTDTQYF.

Within the sample, this clonotype is medium-sized (0.01 to 0.1%). V gene TRBV7-9 combines with J gene TRBJ1-5; no clear D. The length of the CDR3 is 15 residues. Trimming stripped 1 base from V and 4 bases from J, with 11 bases between. Germline V lookup: CDR1 SEHNR, CDR2 FQNEAQ (reference sequence). The CDR3 sequence is CASSLGRDMNQPQHF. Here the CDR3 DNA reads TGTGCCAGCAGCTTAGGCAGAGACATGAATCAGCCCCAGCATTTT.

This clonotype was observed many times. The chain uses TRBV12-3 or TRBV12-4 and TRBJ2-1; 7 positions match TRBD2. The ends lost 10 bases at V and 8 bases at J; junction bases unmatched: 8. This CDR3 region has 12 residues. As DNA, the CDR3 is TGTGCCACGGGAGCGGGGCACCATGAGCAGTTCTTC. It encodes CATGAGHHEQFF.

On this clonotype itself: One end of the junction does not line up with germline, which may come from a read error. The rearrangement joins TRBV20-1 to TRBJ1-2; unclear D gene. Germline V CDR1 and CDR2: DFQATT, SNEGSKA (reference sequence). CDR3 length equals 13 residues. In DNA form, the CDR3 reads TGCAGTGCTAGTATCCCCATAACCTATGGCTACACATTC. This codes for CSASIPITYGYTF.

By sample fraction, this clonotype is medium-sized. The chain employs TRBV30 and TRBJ1-5; D gene uncertain. Germline V CDR1 and CDR2: GTSNPN, SVGIG (reference sequence). Trimming cost V 0 bases and J 6 bases, with 9 bases left between them. This CDR3 is built from 13 residues. CDR3 region: CAWSVSGGQPQHF. The CDR3 nucleotides are TGTGCCTGGAGTGTATCAGGAGGTCAGCCCCAGCATTTT. The complete variable domain, with remaining parts taken from reference TRBV30 and TRBJ1-5, reads SQTIHQWPATLVQPVGSPLSLECTVEGTSNPNLYWYRQAAGRGLQLLFYSVGIGQISSEVPQNLSASRPQDRQFILSSKKLLLSDSGFYLCAWSVSGGQPQHFGDGTRLSIL.

By sample fraction, this clonotype is medium-sized. The CDR3 is CASSQEGGGSTEAFF. The DNA for the CDR3 is TGCGCCAGCAGCCAAGAAGGGGGGGGATCGACTGAAGCTTTCTTT. The chain is built from TRBV4-1 and TRBJ1-1; TRBD1 is a possible D gene (6 bases). V was shortened by 0 bases and J by 5 bases, with 13 bases between the two germline ends. The germline V gene encodes CDR1 MGHRA and CDR2 YSYEKL. The length of the CDR3 is 15 residues.

By proportion, this clonotype is medium-sized. The rearrangement links TRBV9 to TRBJ2-2; no clear D gene. Trimming removed 1 base at V and 1 base at J, with 2 bases between. The CDR3 contains 13 residues. Germline V gene data show CDR1 as SGDLS and CDR2 as YYNGEE. DNA for the CDR3: TGTGCCAGCAGCGTACAGAACACCGGGGAGCTGTTTTTT. It encodes CASSVQNTGELFF.

This clonotype is medium-sized within its sample. The chain carries TRBV5-1 and TRBJ2-7; perhaps TRBD2 as D (6 bases). CDR3 size: 15 residues. V lost 0 bases to trimming and J lost 3 bases, with 13 bases between them. Germline V lookup: CDR1 SGHRS, CDR2 YFSETQ. As DNA, the CDR3 is TGCGCCAGCAGCTTGGTGCCAGCGGGTATCTACGAGCAGTACTTC. Amino acid sequence: CASSLVPAGIYEQYF.

By proportion, this clonotype is medium-sized. The rearrangement uses TRBV6-6 and TRBJ2-1, with 7 bases lining up with TRBD2. This CDR3 has 15 amino acids. After removal of 8 bases from V and 4 bases from J, the junction contained 11 bases not matched to a gene. Germline assignment: CDR1 MNHNY and CDR2 SVGAGI (reference sequence). CDR3 protein: CASLGVGGYYNEQFF. In nucleotides, the CDR3 is TGTGCCAGCCTGGGGGTCGGGGGGTATTACAATGAGCAGTTCTTC.

This rearrangement joins TRBV6-4 to TRBJ2-1, with a tentative D call TRBD1 (5 bases). The V end was cut by 0 bases, the J end by 6 bases, with 12 bases between. Germline V CDR1 and CDR2: MRHNA, SNTAGT. The CDR3 totals 15 residues. The CDR3 here is CASSDSADSINEQFF. In DNA, the CDR3 is TGTGCCAGCAGTGACTCGGCCGACAGTATCAATGAGCAGTTCTTC.

By frequency in the sample, this clonotype is medium-sized. The junction does not match germline at one end; this may be a read error. In DNA form, the CDR3 reads TGTGCTAGCAGCTTATACGAGGGCTCTTGGCAAGAGACCCAGTACTTC. The encoded protein is CASSLYEGSWQETQYF. V is TRBV7-7 and J is TRBJ2-5; weak D call: TRBD2 (5 bases). Germline loops: CDR1 SSHAT, CDR2 FNYEAQ (reference sequence). The CDR3 is 16 residues long.

In this sample, this clonotype is medium-sized. The chain has TRBV11-3 and TRBJ2-1; D may be TRBD1 (8 bases). CDR1 is SGHNT, CDR2 YENEEA, per germline. V gave up 5 bases and J gave up 10 bases, with 12 bases separating them. The CDR3 is 12 amino acids. The CDR3 coding sequence is TGTGCCAGCAGCACAGGGGGGGAGGAGCAGTTCTTC. Its translation: CASSTGGEEQFF.